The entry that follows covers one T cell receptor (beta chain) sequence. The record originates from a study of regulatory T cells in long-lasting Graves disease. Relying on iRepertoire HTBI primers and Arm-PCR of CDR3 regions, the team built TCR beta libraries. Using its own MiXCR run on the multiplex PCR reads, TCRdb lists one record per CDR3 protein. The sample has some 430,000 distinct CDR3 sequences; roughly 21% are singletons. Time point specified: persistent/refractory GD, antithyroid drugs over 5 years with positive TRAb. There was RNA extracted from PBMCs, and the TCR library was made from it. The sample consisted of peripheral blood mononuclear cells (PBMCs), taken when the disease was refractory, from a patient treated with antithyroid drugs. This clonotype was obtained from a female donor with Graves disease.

Here the CDR3 reads CASSSQTGGQPQHF. Written as DNA, the CDR3 is TGTGCCAGCAGTTCTCAGACAGGGGGTCAGCCCCAGCATTTT. V gene TRBV6-5 combines with J gene TRBJ1-5, with 9 bases that match TRBD1. V was pared by 4 bases and J by 6 bases, with 4 bases of the junction left unmatched. Germline values: CDR1 MNHEY, CDR2 SVGAGI. There are 14 residues in the CDR3.